This T cell receptor (beta chain) was retrieved from a study of blood T cells in healthy people across ages. The overall study: About one barcoded beta molecule per two T cells was captured by template switching.

Then a second PCR, running about 6 to 11 cycles, was carried out with a sample-barcoded 5' primer and a J-beta primer mix. MiXCR was run by TCRdb on the 5' RACE reads, yielding one entry per CDR3 protein. This sample yields under 1,100,000 distinct CDR3 sequences, of which almost 25% are seen a single time; approximately 0.7% belongs to the top ten. Germline loops: CDR1 DFQATT, CDR2 SNEGSKA (reference sequence). The CDR3 covers 12 residues. These data were also filed under a second study, of T cells of mothers and their children.

Sequencing was carried out using blood. This sequence originates from a girl aged 2-10 years in good health. The rearrangement joins TRBV20-1 to TRBJ2-5, with 9 nucleotides matching TRBD2. The assigned J gene may be wrong: the sequence end matches TRBJ2-1 better. CDR3 residues: CSAPSGDVEQFF. The CDR3 nucleotides read TGCAGTGCTCCTAGCGGGGATGTTGAGCAGTTCTTC.